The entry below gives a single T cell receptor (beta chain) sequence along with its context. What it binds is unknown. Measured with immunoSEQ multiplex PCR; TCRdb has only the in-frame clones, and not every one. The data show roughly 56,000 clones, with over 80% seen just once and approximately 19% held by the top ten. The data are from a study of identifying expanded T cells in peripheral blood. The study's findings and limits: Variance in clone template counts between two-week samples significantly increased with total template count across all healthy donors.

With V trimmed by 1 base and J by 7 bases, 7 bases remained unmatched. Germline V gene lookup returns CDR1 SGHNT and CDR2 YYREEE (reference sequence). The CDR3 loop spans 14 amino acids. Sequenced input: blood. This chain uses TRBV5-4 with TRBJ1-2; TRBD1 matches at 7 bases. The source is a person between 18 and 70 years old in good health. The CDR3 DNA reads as TGTGCCAGCAGCTTGTCTCCGGCAGGGGGTGGCTACACCTTC. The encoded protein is CASSLSPAGGGYTF.